Sequencing of this TCR beta chain was carried out in a study of blood T cell repertoires in COVID-19. Study information: The samples span acute and convalescent COVID-19 from the United States, Italy and Spain.

In the authors' methods: Nucleated cell counts were estimated from reference gene primer amplification. TCRdb's copy holds only in-frame clones and misses some; the assay was immunoSEQ multiplex PCR. V, J and clone size reflect that table, while D and trimming were determined from the DNA. The sample yields about 190,000 clones, 75% to 90% seen once. Sequences were obtained from peripheral blood. The sequence derives from a man under 40 with acute or convalescent COVID-19.

CDR3 region: CASSGTGSSYEQYF. The DNA of the CDR3 is TGTGCCAGTAGCGGTACGGGGTCTTCCTACGAGCAGTACTTC. The rearrangement joins TRBV19 to TRBJ2-7; the D gene is possibly TRBD2 (5 bases). Trimming took off 6 bases at V and 1 base at J, with 13 bases between the two ends. The V gene's germline CDR1 is LNHDA and CDR2 SQIVND (reference sequence). The CDR3 runs 14 residues.